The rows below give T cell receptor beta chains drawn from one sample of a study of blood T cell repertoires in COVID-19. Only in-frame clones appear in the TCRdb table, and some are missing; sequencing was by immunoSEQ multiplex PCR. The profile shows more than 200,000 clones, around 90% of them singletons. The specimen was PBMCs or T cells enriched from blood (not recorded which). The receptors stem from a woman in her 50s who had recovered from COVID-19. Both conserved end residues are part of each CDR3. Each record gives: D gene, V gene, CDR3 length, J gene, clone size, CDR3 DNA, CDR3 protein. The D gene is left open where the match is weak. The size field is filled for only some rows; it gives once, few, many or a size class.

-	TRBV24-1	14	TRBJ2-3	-	TGTGCCACCAGTGATGGCGACCCGGGAGATACGCAGTATTTT	CATSDGDPGDTQYF
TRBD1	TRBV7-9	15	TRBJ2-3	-	TGTGCCAGCAGCTTAGACAGGGGGCGTGTAGATACGCAGTATTTT	CASSLDRGRVDTQYF
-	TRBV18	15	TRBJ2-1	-	TGTGCCAGCTCACCACCGGGCATAGGTAGTTATGAGCAGTTCTTC	CASSPPGIGSYEQFF
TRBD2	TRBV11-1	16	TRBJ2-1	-	TGTGCCAGCAGCTTAGGCGGGGGGGAATTGTACAATGAGCAGTTCTTC	CASSLGGGELYNEQFF
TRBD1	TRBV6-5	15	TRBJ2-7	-	TGTGCCAGCAGTCGTCGTTCAGGGGGCACTTACGAGCAGTACTTC	CASSRRSGGTYEQYF
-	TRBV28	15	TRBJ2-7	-	TGTGCCAGCAATAATCGGAGATCGGGATCGAGGGAGCAGTACTTC	CASNNRRSGSREQYF
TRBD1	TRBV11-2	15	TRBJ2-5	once	TGTGCCAGCAGCGAACTCTGGACAGGGGTAGAGACCCAGTACTTC	CASSELWTGVETQYF
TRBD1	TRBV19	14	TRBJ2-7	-	TGTGCCAGTAGTATGGTAGACAGGGACTACGAGCAGTACTTC	CASSMVDRDYEQYF
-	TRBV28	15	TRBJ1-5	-	TGTGCCAGCAGTGTGAGGCCCATCCCCGATCAGCCCCAGCATTTT	CASSVRPIPDQPQHF
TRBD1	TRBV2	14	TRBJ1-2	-	TGTGCCAGCAGCGGACAGGGGCCTATCTATGGCTACACCTTC	CASSGQGPIYGYTF
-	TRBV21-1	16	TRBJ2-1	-	TGTGCCAGCAGCCCACGCCCCGGGAGGTCCTACAATGAGCAGTTCTTC	CASSPRPGRSYNEQFF
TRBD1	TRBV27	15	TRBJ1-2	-	TGTGCCAGCAGTTTGGCCCGGGACAGGGGATATGGCTACACCTTC	CASSLARDRGYGYTF
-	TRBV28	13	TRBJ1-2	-	TGTGCCAGCAGTCTCCGGACAGACTATGGCTACACCTTC	CASSLRTDYGYTF
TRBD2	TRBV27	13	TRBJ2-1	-	TGTGCCAGTGGGTTAGCGGGAGGTCTTGAGCAGTTCTTC	CASGLAGGLEQFF
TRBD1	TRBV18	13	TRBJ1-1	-	TGTGCCAGCGCCGGGACAGCGGACACTGAAGCTTTCTTT	CASAGTADTEAFF
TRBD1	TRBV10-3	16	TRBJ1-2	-	TGTGCCATCAGTGAGATCACAGGGGGCTGGGACTATGGCTACACCTTC	CAISEITGGWDYGYTF
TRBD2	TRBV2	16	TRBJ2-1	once	TGTGCCAGCAGTGGAAGCCGACTAGCGTGGGACAATGAGCAGTTCTTC	CASSGSRLAWDNEQFF
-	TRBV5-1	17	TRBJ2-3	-	TGCGCCAGCAGCTTTCGTGCGAGCTCGCGCGTCACAGATACGCAGTATTTT	CASSFRASSRVTDTQYF
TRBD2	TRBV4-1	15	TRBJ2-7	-	TGCGCCAGCAGCCAAGTAAGAGCGGGAGGCCTAGAGCAGTACTTC	CASSQVRAGGLEQYF
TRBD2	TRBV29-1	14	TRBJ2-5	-	TGCAGCGCGGAACCGATTAGCGGGAGCAAGACCCAGTACTTC	CSAEPISGSKTQYF
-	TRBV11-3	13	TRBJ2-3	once	TGTGCCAGCAGCTTAGAGGGCGCAGATACGCAGTATTTT	CASSLEGADTQYF
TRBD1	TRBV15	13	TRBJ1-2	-	TGTGCCACCAGCCCGGACAGGAACTATGGCTACACCTTC	CATSPDRNYGYTF
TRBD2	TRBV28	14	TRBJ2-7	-	TGTGCCAGCAGAGTAGCGGGAGCAGTCCCCGAGCAGTACTTC	CASRVAGAVPEQYF
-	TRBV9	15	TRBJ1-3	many	TGTGCCAGCAGCGTAGGGACAGCATTCGGAAACACCATATATTTT	CASSVGTAFGNTIYF
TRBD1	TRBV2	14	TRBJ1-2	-	TGTGCCAGCAGTGAAAGGGGGCGCGGCTATGGCTACACCTTC	CASSERGRGYGYTF
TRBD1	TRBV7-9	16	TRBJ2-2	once	TGTGCCAGCAGAATGACAGGGTCGGAGAACACCGGGGAGCTGTTTTTT	CASRMTGSENTGELFF
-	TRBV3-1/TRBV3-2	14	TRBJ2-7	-	TGTGCCAGCAGCCACCGCAAAACAGGGTACGAGCAGTACTTC	CASSHRKTGYEQYF
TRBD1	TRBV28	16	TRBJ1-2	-	TGTGCCAGCAGCGGTTTAGGGACAGGGCTTGTATATGGCTACACCTTC	CASSGLGTGLVYGYTF
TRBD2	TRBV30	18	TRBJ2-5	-	TGTGCCTGGAGTTATGGTGTAGCGGGCCTTACCATCCAAGAGACCCAGTACTTC	CAWSYGVAGLTIQETQYF
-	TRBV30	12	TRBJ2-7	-	TGTGCCTGGAGTGGGAGGGCCCACGAGCAGTACTTC	CAWSGRAHEQYF
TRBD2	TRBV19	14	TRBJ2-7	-	TGTGCCAGTAGTATAAAGCGGGAGTATTACGAGCAGTACTTC	CASSIKREYYEQYF
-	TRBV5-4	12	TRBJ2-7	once	TGTGCCAGCAGCTTGGGTACCTACGAGCAGTACTTC	CASSLGTYEQYF
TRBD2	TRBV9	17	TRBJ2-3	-	TGTGCCAGCAGCGCGGGAACTAGCGGGAGGGTGTCAGATACGCAGTATTTT	CASSAGTSGRVSDTQYF
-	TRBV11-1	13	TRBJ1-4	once	TGTGCCAGCAGCCCCGGGACAAATGAAAAACTGTTTTTT	CASSPGTNEKLFF
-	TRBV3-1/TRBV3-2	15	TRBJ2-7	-	TGTGCCAGCAGCCCCGCCGGGGGGCGGGTCTACGAGCAGTACTTC	CASSPAGGRVYEQYF
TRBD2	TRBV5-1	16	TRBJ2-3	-	TGCGCCAGCAGCCCCTGGACTAGCGGGAACACAGATACGCAGTATTTT	CASSPWTSGNTDTQYF
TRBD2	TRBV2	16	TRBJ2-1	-	TGTGCCAGCAGGGCCCTAGCGGGAGGGACCCTCAATGAGCAGTTCTTC	CASRALAGGTLNEQFF
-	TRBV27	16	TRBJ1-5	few	TGTGCCAGCGGCGATAGGGGTACACTCGGATGTCAGCCCCAGCATTTT	CASGDRGTLGCQPQHF
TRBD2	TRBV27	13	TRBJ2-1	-	TGTGCCAGCACTCCTAGCGGGGGTAATGAGCAGTTCTTC	CASTPSGGNEQFF
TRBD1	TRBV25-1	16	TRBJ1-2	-	TGTGCCAGCAGTGAAGGCGGACAGGGGGGGGACTATGGCTACACCTTC	CASSEGGQGGDYGYTF
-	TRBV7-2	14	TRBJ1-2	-	TGTGCCAGCAGCTTAGGCTCAGTGAACTATGGCTACACCTTC	CASSLGSVNYGYTF
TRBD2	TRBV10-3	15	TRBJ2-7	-	TGTGCCATCAGTACCCTAGCGGGAGGAGGTAGCGAGCAGTACTTC	CAISTLAGGGSEQYF
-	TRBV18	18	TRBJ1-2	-	TGTGCCAGCTCCCGATTTCCCGCAAAAGACAGCACAAACTATGGCTACACCTTC	CASSRFPAKDSTNYGYTF
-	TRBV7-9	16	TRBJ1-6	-	TGTGCCAGCAGCTCAGCGGGGGGGGTTTTGAATTCACCCCTCCACTTT	CASSSAGGVLNSPLHF
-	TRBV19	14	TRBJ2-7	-	TGTGCCAGTAGTGATGGAGGAGTCTCCTACGAGCAGTACTTC	CASSDGGVSYEQYF
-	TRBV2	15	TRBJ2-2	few	TGTGCCAGCATCCGAAGCTTGGTGGGGGCCAGGGAGCTGTTTTTT	CASIRSLVGARELFF
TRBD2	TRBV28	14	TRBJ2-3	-	TGTGCCAGCACCCTAGCGGGAGGAAGAGATACGCAGTATTTT	CASTLAGGRDTQYF
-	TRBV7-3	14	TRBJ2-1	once	TGTGCCAGCAGCGCAGCGGGCAACATGCCTGAGCAGTTCTTC	CASSAAGNMPEQFF
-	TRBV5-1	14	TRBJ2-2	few	TGCGCCAGCAGTTTTCTATGGAACACCGGGGAGCTGTTTTTT	CASSFLWNTGELFF
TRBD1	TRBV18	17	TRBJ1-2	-	TGTGCCAGCTCACTTCGACAGGGGGCATTAACGAACTATGGCTACACCTTC	CASSLRQGALTNYGYTF
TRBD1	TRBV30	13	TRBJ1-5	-	TGTGCCTGGAGGGACAGGGTGGATCAGCCCCAGCATTTT	CAWRDRVDQPQHF
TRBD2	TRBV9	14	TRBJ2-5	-	TGTGCCAGCAGCGTCTCCGGGAGGGGAGAGACCCAGTACTTC	CASSVSGRGETQYF
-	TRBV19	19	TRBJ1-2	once	TGTGCCAGTAACTCCATACAGCTAGGACAGAGATCTACTAACTATGGCTACACCTTC	CASNSIQLGQRSTNYGYTF
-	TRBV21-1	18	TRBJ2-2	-	TGTGCCAGCAGCAAAGCGCTGGGAGGGCAGGGCGGGACCGGGGAGCTGTTTTTT	CASSKALGGQGGTGELFF
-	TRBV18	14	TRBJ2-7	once	TGTGCCAGCTCGCCGAATGGGGGCCCCTCCGAGCAGTACTTC	CASSPNGGPSEQYF
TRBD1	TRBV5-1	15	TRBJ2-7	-	TGCGCCAGCAGCAAGATACAGGGGGCCTCCTACGAGCAGTACTTC	CASSKIQGASYEQYF
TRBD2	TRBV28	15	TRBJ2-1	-	TGTGCCAGCAGTCCCCGGGGACTAGCGGGAGTTGAGCAGTTCTTC	CASSPRGLAGVEQFF
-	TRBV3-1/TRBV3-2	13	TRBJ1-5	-	TGTGCCAGCAGTCGTACAGGCAATCAGCCCCAGCATTTT	CASSRTGNQPQHF
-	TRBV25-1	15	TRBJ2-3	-	TGTGCCAGCAGTGATTCTGCTGGAGAATGGGATACGCAGTATTTT	CASSDSAGEWDTQYF